This TCR beta chain appears in the sequencing data of a study of shared clonotypes between healthy human individuals. Study outcomes and limitations: Collection of samples was limited to blood; tissue repertoires likely differ. Deeper or shallower sequencing was expected to change how clonotypes are shared among donors.

The CDR3 runs to 16 residues. Germline V gene lookup returns CDR1 MNHEY and CDR2 SVGAGI. Trimming left V 1 base short and J 0 bases short, with 9 bases between. Assay execution took place at the deep level. The assay was immunoSEQ multiplex PCR, and TCRdb's table has in-frame clones only and misses some. The table includes 2 million to 2.5 million clones, more than 85% detected once. CD45RA-negative memory and CD45RA+ naive subsets were split from the CD4+ cells. Note on this clone: Antigen specificity is unknown.

The J gene is TRBJ2-2, the V gene TRBV6-5; the D gene is possibly TRBD1 (5 bases). Specimen: naive CD4+ T cells from PBMCs. Subset reported: CD45RA+ positively selected. The source of this sequence is a young man in good health. Some clones in this sample may be carry-over from other donors' samples. CDR3 DNA sequence: TGTGCCAGCAGTTACTGGGGCAAACCGAACACCGGGGAGCTGTTTTTT. Translation: CASSYWGKPNTGELFF.